This passage covers 25 T cell receptor beta chains from one sample sequenced in a study of PD-1 blockade in classical Hodgkin lymphoma. With no exception, relapse followed autologous stem cell transplantation in all patients, and brentuximab vedotin exposure varied. Magnetic negative selection isolated CD8+ T cells from thawed PBMCs. TCRdb's copy holds only in-frame clones and misses some; the assay was immunoSEQ multiplex PCR. The data contain 9,500 to 12,000 clones, 84% of them singletons. Sequences were derived from CD8+ T cells from blood, sampled at baseline. The receptors here all came from a human donor with classical Hodgkin lymphoma.

J is TRBJ1-3 and V is TRBV30, with D possibly being TRBD1 (6 bases). CDR3 length: 14 residues. Trimming pared 3 bases from V and 4 bases from J, leaving 13 bases between. The germline V gene encodes CDR1 GTSNPN and CDR2 SVGIG (reference sequence). The DNA of the CDR3 is TGTGCCTGGAGGGGGGGGGCAGGGGGAAACACCATATATTTT. This sequence encodes CAWRGGAGGNTIYF.

The chain couples TRBV19 to TRBJ1-1; no reliable D call. The CDR3 sequence is 14 residues long. Trimming removed 7 bases at V and 1 base at J, with 13 bases between. Germline values: CDR1 LNHDA, CDR2 SQIVND (reference sequence). DNA for the CDR3: TGTGCCAGTACCCTCGGGTTAGGGAACACTGAAGCTTTCTTT. Encoded protein: CASTLGLGNTEAFF.

The chain has TRBV27 and TRBJ1-2; maybe TRBD1 (6 bases). V gave up 3 bases and J gave up 4 bases, with 12 bases separating them. This CDR3 has 14 amino acids. Germline assignment: CDR1 MNHEY and CDR2 SMNVEV (reference sequence). The CDR3 DNA follows: TGTGCCAGCAGTTTGGGGGGGCGCGGCTATGGCTACACCTTC. Translation: CASSLGGRGYGYTF.

This chain links TRBV5-4 with TRBJ1-4, with unresolved D. The germline CDR1 and CDR2 sequences are SGHNT and YYREEE (reference sequence). The ends were cut back, 4 bases at V and 0 bases at J, with 7 bases in the middle. This CDR3 region has 14 residues. CDR3 bases: TGTGCCAGCAGCATTTGGGCAACTAATGAAAAACTGTTTTTT. It yields the protein CASSIWATNEKLFF.

This clone was seen just once. The rearrangement uses TRBV5-6 and TRBJ2-7; tentatively, D is TRBD1 (7 bases). V lost 1 base, J lost 3 bases, and 14 bases lay in between. This CDR3 comprises 15 residues. Germline V lookup: CDR1 SGHDT, CDR2 YYEEEE. For the CDR3, the DNA is TGTGCCAGCAGCTTGCACTCAGGGGGGTTCTACGAGCAGTACTTC. As protein: CASSLHSGGFYEQYF.

The chain is built from TRBV7-2 and TRBJ1-6; D unclear. Germline-derived CDR1 and CDR2 are SGHTA and FQGNSA. The CDR3 runs 15 residues. The V and J ends lost 2 bases and 7 bases respectively, with 12 bases between them. DNA for the CDR3: TGTGCCAGCAGCTTAACATCAGGCCCAAATTCACCCCTCCACTTT. This encodes CASSLTSGPNSPLHF.

The CDR3 nucleotides read TGTGCCAGCTCACCAGACTGGGAAGCTCACTACGAGCAGTACTTC. Amino acid sequence: CASSPDWEAHYEQYF. The V call is TRBV18, the J call TRBJ2-7, with unresolved D. The CDR3 length is 15 residues. Trimming left V 2 bases short and J 3 bases short, with 14 bases between. Germline V gene sequence: CDR1 KGHSH, CDR2 LQKENI.

The chain recombines TRBV4-3 with TRBJ1-3; D unresolved. The CDR3 runs 15 residues. V lost 0 bases and J lost 0, with 6 bases in between. Germline lookup yields CDR1 LGHNA and CDR2 YSLEER. CDR3 protein: CASSQEQFSGNTIYF. CDR3 sequence (DNA): TGCGCCAGCAGCCAAGAACAGTTCTCTGGAAACACCATATATTTT.

The rearrangement links TRBV30 to TRBJ1-2; D is undetermined. This CDR3 is 13 amino acids long. The germline V and J ends were trimmed by 0 bases and 0 bases, with 5 bases remaining between them. Germline-derived CDR1 and CDR2 are GTSNPN and SVGIG (reference sequence). Here the CDR3 reads CAWSVGANYGYTF. CDR3 nucleotide sequence: TGTGCCTGGAGTGTAGGAGCTAACTATGGCTACACCTTC.

The chain recombines TRBV21-1 with TRBJ1-2. TRBV21-1 has pseudogene status. The CDR3 has 14 residues. The CDR3 protein is CASSLGLRVYGYTF. In DNA, the CDR3 is TGTGCCAGCAGTTTAGGGTTAAGGGTCTATGGCTACACCTTC.

The chain carries TRBV13 and TRBJ2-5; TRBD2 agrees at 10 bases. The CDR3 loop spans 12 amino acids. V gave up 6 bases and J gave up 11 bases; unmatched junction bases: 6. From germline, CDR1 is PRHDT and CDR2 FYEKMQ (reference sequence). The CDR3 sequence: CASSPSGSPQYF. CDR3 DNA sequence: TGTGCCAGCAGTCCTAGCGGGAGCCCTCAGTACTTC.

V usage is TRBV19 and J usage is TRBJ1-1; the D is unclear. Germline V lookup: CDR1 LNHDA, CDR2 SQIVND (reference sequence). The CDR3 is made up of 17 amino acids. Trimming shortened V by 2 bases and J by 0 bases, and 16 bases separated the two germline ends. CDR3 nucleotides: TGTGCCAGTAGTATAAAGAAAGAGTCGGCCTTGAACACTGAAGCTTTCTTT. As protein: CASSIKKESALNTEAFF.

This chain links TRBV4-1 with TRBJ2-5, with a possible D match to TRBD1 (6 bases). The ends were cut back, 2 bases at V and 5 bases at J, with 18 bases in the middle. The CDR3 is made up of 16 amino acids. From germline, CDR1 is MGHRA and CDR2 YSYEKL. DNA for the CDR3: TGCGCCAGCAGCCAATCTACCGGGACATTGTTGGAGACCCAGTACTTC. It codes for CASSQSTGTLLETQYF.

The rearrangement links TRBV11-2 to TRBJ1-1; tentative D call: TRBD1 (5 bases). CDR3 length: 15 amino acids. V was cut by 5 bases and J by 3 bases, with 16 bases left in between. The germline V gene encodes CDR1 SGHAT and CDR2 FQNNGV. For the CDR3, the DNA is TGTGCCAGCAGCCTCGGGGCAGGGCGGGACACTGAAGCTTTCTTT. Protein: CASSLGAGRDTEAFF.

V is TRBV5-1 and J is TRBJ2-5; 13 bases fit TRBD2. CDR3 length: 15 amino acids. V dropped 5 bases and J dropped 5; count of bases not matched to a gene: 6. CDR1 SGHRS and CDR2 YFSETQ come from the germline V gene. The CDR3 DNA is TGCGCCAGCAGGTCGGGACTAGCGGGAAAGGAGACCCAGTACTTC. Protein: CASRSGLAGKETQYF.

The genes are TRBV7-9 and TRBJ2-5, with TRBD2 matching over 10 bases. Per germline, CDR1 SEHNR and CDR2 FQNEAQ (reference sequence). This CDR3 contains 16 residues. Trimming removed 1 base from V and 5 bases from J; junction bases left unmatched: 7. CDR3 bases: TGTGCCAGCAGCTTAGGGTCCCTACTAGCGGGGGAGACCCAGTACTTC. Its protein is CASSLGSLLAGETQYF.

This clone was seen a single time. This chain connects TRBV27 to TRBJ2-1; 8 nucleotides agree with TRBD2. The CDR3 sequence is 15 residues long. Looked up from germline, CDR1 is MNHEY and CDR2 is SMNVEV (reference sequence). V gave up 4 bases and J gave up 0 bases; unmatched junction bases: 2. This chain's CDR3 is CASSSLAGSYNEQFF. CDR3 nucleotide sequence: TGTGCCAGCAGTTCCCTAGCGGGCTCCTACAATGAGCAGTTCTTC.

This clone was counted a single time. The chain has TRBV28 and TRBJ1-4; TRBD1 matches at 9 bases. Germline trimming cut 2 bases from V and 13 bases from J; bases unmatched to any gene: 8. Germline values: CDR1 MDHEN, CDR2 SYDVKM. The CDR3 spans 14 residues. The CDR3 protein is CASSLGTWGQGLFF. As DNA, the CDR3 is TGTGCCAGCAGTTTAGGCACATGGGGACAGGGACTGTTTTTT.

The chain employs TRBV25-1 and TRBJ2-2; tentative D call: TRBD1 (5 bases). The CDR3 is 15 residues long. The germline gives CDR1 MGHDK, CDR2 SYGVNS. V dropped 5 bases and J dropped 6 bases, with 16 bases sitting between them. The CDR3 protein is CASSNWGGAPGELFF. The CDR3 DNA reads TGTGCCAGCAGTAATTGGGGTGGGGCCCCCGGGGAGCTGTTTTTT. Full variable domain (rest looked up from reference TRBV25-1 and TRBJ2-2): EADIYQTPRYLVIGTGKKITLECSQTMGHDKMYWYQQDPGMELHLIHYSYGVNSTEKGDLSSESTVSRIRTEHFPLTLESARPSHTSQYLCASSNWGGAPGELFFGEGSRLTVL.

The chain has TRBV14 and TRBJ2-5; 10 bases agree with TRBD2. V shed 5 bases, J shed 4 bases, and the junction held 10 bases outside the gene matches. The CDR3 is made up of 16 amino acids. Germline loops: CDR1 SGHDN, CDR2 FVKESK. The chain's CDR3 is CASSTRTSGAGETQYF. CDR3 in DNA: TGTGCCAGCAGCACCCGGACTAGCGGAGCTGGAGAGACCCAGTACTTC.

The V gene is TRBV19, the J gene TRBJ1-5; D might be TRBD1 (6 bases). The germline gives CDR1 LNHDA, CDR2 SQIVND (reference sequence). The V end was cut by 4 bases, the J end by 4 bases, with 8 bases between. CDR3 length equals 13 residues. CDR3 DNA: TGTGCCAGTAGTACTACAGGGAATCAGCCCCAGCATTTT. It yields the protein CASSTTGNQPQHF.

The V gene is TRBV6-5, the J gene TRBJ2-7, with TRBD1 identical over 9 bases. The CDR3 contains 12 residues. The V gene's germline CDR1 is MNHEY and CDR2 SVGAGI. Losses at the gene ends were 4 bases for V and 5 bases for J; bases not matched to a gene: 0. This CDR3 is CASSWTGDEQYF. The DNA for the CDR3 is TGTGCCAGCAGTTGGACAGGGGACGAGCAGTACTTC.

The chain combines TRBV4-1 with TRBJ1-5; unclear D gene. In germline, CDR1 is MGHRA, CDR2 YSYEKL. Trimming took off 0 bases at V and 5 bases at J, with 14 bases between the two ends. This CDR3 spans 16 amino acids. The CDR3: CASSQEGSRVHQPQHF. The CDR3 region has the DNA TGCGCCAGCAGCCAAGAAGGGTCAAGGGTTCATCAGCCCCAGCATTTT.

The chain has TRBV4-3 and TRBJ2-7, with D possibly matching TRBD2 (5 bases). The ends were cut back, 1 base at V and 5 bases at J, with 9 bases in the middle. The CDR3 consists of 13 residues. Germline V gives CDR1 LGHNA, CDR2 YSLEER. This CDR3 is CASSQGGGDEQYF. The CDR3 coding sequence is TGCGCCAGCAGCCAAGGAGGAGGCGACGAGCAGTACTTC.

This clone was seen a few times. The rearrangement links TRBV19 to TRBJ2-7, with a weak D call TRBD2 (5 bases). CDR1 and CDR2 from the germline V gene are LNHDA and SQIVND (reference sequence). V lost 1 base and J lost 3, with 7 bases in between. The CDR3 length is 13 residues. The CDR3 region is CASSIGGVYEQYF. The DNA of the CDR3 is TGTGCCAGTAGTATAGGGGGAGTCTACGAGCAGTACTTC.